The 10 T cell receptor beta chains below were found in one sample sequenced in a study of T cells expressing NK-cell markers. TCRdb reprocessed the 5' RACE reads and stores each CDR3 protein as one record, lacking DNA. The sample data list some 600,000 distinct CDR3 sequences. Material: blood T cells: a sorted CD56 or NKG2C T cell subset, CD4+ or CD8+ T cells, or bulk PBMC T cells (not recorded which). These receptors were collected from a man between 18 and 29 years old in good health.

The chain uses TRBV29-1 and TRBJ1-3; TCRdb designates TRBD1, a call that cannot be tested without DNA. This CDR3 region has 12 residues. CDR1 SQVTM and CDR2 ANQGSEA come from the germline V gene. The CDR3 loop is CSSLVSGNTIYF.

V is TRBV5-1 and J is TRBJ1-2. CDR1 is SGHRS, CDR2 YFSETQ, per germline. The CDR3 contains 13 residues. This CDR3 reads CASSLADAYGYTF.

The rearrangement uses TRBV15 and TRBJ2-1; TCRdb gives TRBD1 as the D gene, but with no DNA this cannot be confirmed. In germline, CDR1 is LNHNV, CDR2 YYDKDF (reference sequence). This CDR3 has 16 amino acids. The CDR3 loop is CATSREKGTTYNEQFF.

The chain employs TRBV29-1 and TRBJ2-7; absent DNA, TCRdb's TRBD1 call cannot be checked. The germline gives CDR1 SQVTM, CDR2 ANQGSEA. The CDR3 consists of 16 residues. The chain's CDR3 is CSVEETQGVGVYEQYF.

The V gene is TRBV6-5, the J gene TRBJ1-2; TCRdb gives TRBD1 as the D gene, but with no DNA this cannot be confirmed. CDR3 length equals 11 residues. The germline gives CDR1 MNHEY, CDR2 SVGAGI. The CDR3 region is CASLGGLGYTF.

CDR3: CASSLDLEKQFF. The J gene is TRBJ2-1, the V gene TRBV5-5. Germline assignment: CDR1 SGHKS and CDR2 YYEKEE (reference sequence). The CDR3 spans 12 residues.

The chain has TRBV7-9 and TRBJ2-3; no DNA is available, so the TRBD2 call from TCRdb remains unchecked. Germline loops: CDR1 SEHNR, CDR2 FQNEAQ (reference sequence). The length of the CDR3 is 14 residues. CDR3 protein: CASSPISLVDTQYF.

The chain couples TRBV12-3 or TRBV12-4 to TRBJ2-5; there is no DNA to check the TCRdb D call of TRBD1. The CDR3 covers 15 residues. The chain's CDR3 is CASSDHGQGSETQYF.

The chain has TRBV27 and TRBJ2-3. The CDR3 spans 13 residues. Germline CDR1 reads MNHEY; CDR2 reads SMNVEV (reference sequence). CDR3 loop: CASSLSTGNTQYF.

CDR3 sequence reads: CASSYSIPTSGTYEQYF. The chain employs TRBV6-5 and TRBJ2-7; lacking DNA, the TRBD2 call made by TCRdb goes unchecked. The CDR3 has 17 amino acids. Germline V lookup: CDR1 MNHEY, CDR2 SVGAGI.